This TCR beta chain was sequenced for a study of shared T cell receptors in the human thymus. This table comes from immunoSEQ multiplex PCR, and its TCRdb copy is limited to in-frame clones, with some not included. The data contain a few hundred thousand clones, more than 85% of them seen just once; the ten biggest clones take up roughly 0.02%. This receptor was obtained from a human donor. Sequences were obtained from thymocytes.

CDR3 in DNA: TGTGCCAGCAGTTTAGACAGGGGGTACCAAGAGACCCAGTACTTC. This gives the protein CASSLDRGYQETQYF. The genes are TRBV27 and TRBJ2-5; 9 bases map to TRBD1. Germline-derived CDR1 and CDR2 are MNHEY and SMNVEV (reference sequence). V shed 2 bases, J shed 0 bases, and the junction held 1 base outside the gene matches. The CDR3 length is 15 residues.